This T cell receptor (beta chain) was recovered during a study of OX40 agonist ivuxolimab in advanced cancers. Study as a whole: Patients received ivuxolimab, an intravenous treatment, every 2 weeks at 0.01 to 10 mg/kg.

The junction had 7 bases not matched to a gene; V was cut back by 3 bases and J by 2 bases. CDR3 length equals 15 residues. The germline V gene encodes CDR1 LNHDA and CDR2 SQIVND (reference sequence). The count of this clone is one. Peripheral blood came from all dose cohorts at three timepoints. The protocol was immunoSEQ multiplex PCR, while the TCRdb copy is restricted to in-frame clones and leaves out a portion. The sample yields 83,000 or so clones, 65% to 90% seen once. Sample: CD4+ or CD8+ T cells sorted from blood, taken in a trial of the OX40 agonist ivuxolimab. The chain joins TRBV19 to TRBJ2-7, with TRBD1 identical over 7 bases. This TCR derives from an adult with an advanced solid tumor such as melanoma, head and neck, liver or kidney cancer. The CDR3, as DNA: TGTGCCAGTAGTATTGCAGGACAGGCAGCCTACGAGCAGTACTTC. It translates to CASSIAGQAAYEQYF.